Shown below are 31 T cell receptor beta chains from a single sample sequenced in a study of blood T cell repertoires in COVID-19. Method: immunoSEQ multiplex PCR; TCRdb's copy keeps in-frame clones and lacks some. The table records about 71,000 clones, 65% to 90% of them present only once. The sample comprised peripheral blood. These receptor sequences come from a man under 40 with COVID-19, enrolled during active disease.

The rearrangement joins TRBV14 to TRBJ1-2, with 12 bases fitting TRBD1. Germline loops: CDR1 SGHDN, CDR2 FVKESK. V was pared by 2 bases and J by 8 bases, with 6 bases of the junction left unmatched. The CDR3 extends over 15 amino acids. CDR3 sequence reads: CASSQSGTGGMGYTF. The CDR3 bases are TGTGCCAGCAGCCAATCCGGGACAGGGGGCATGGGCTACACCTTC.

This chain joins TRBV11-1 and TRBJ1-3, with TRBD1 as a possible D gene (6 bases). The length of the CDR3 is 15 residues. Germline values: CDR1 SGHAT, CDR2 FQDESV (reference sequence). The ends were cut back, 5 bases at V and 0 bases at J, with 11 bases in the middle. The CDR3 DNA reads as TGTGCCAGCAGCCAAGGACAGCCCTCTGGAAACACCATATATTTT. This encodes CASSQGQPSGNTIYF.

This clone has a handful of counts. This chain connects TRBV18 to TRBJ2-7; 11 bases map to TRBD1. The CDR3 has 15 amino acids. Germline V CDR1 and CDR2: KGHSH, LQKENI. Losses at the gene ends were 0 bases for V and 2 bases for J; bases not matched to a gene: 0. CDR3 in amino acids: CASSPPGQGAYEQYF. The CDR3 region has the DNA TGTGCCAGCTCACCACCGGGACAGGGGGCCTACGAGCAGTACTTC.

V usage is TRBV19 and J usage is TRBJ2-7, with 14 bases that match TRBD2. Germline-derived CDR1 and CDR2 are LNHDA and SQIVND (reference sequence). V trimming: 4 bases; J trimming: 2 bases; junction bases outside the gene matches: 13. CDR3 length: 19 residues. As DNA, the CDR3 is TGTGCCAGTAGTACATCGAAGGGACTAGCGGGAGTATCCCCCTACGAGCAGTACTTC. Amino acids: CASSTSKGLAGVSPYEQYF. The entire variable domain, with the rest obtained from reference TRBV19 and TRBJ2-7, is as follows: DGGITQSPKYLFRKEGQNVTLSCEQNLNHDAMYWYRQDPGQGLRLIYYSQIVNDFQKGDIAEGYSVSREKKESFPLTVTSAQKNPTAFYLCASSTSKGLAGVSPYEQYFGPGTRLTVT.

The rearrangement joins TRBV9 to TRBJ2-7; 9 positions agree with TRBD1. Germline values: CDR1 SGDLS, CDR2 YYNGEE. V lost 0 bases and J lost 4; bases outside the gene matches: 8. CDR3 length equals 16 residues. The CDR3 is CASSVGGTGSLYEQYF. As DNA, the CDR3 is TGTGCCAGCAGCGTAGGCGGGACAGGGAGCTTGTACGAGCAGTACTTC.

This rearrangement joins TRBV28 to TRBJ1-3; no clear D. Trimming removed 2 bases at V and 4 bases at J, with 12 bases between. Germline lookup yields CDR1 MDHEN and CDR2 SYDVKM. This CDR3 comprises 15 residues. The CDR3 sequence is CASSLKPLTGNTIYF. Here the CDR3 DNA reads TGTGCCAGCAGTTTAAAGCCACTTACGGGAAACACCATATATTTT.

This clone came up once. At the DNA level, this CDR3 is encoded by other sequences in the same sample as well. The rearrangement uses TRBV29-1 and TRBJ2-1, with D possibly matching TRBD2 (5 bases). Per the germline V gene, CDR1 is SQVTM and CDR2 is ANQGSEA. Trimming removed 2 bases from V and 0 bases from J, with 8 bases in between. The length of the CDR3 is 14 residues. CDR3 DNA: TGCAGCGTTGAACGGAGGAGCTCCTACAATGAGCAGTTCTTC. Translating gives CSVERRSSYNEQFF.

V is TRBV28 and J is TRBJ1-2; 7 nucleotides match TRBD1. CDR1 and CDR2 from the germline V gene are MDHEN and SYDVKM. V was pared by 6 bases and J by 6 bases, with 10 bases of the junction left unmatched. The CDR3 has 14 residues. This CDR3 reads CASSLIDRENGYTF. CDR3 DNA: TGTGCCAGCAGCCTAATCGACAGGGAGAATGGCTACACCTTC.

The CDR3 region has the DNA TGTGCCAGCAGCCCTGCTTGGGGGACTAGGCCCTACGAGCAGTACTTC. This codes for CASSPAWGTRPYEQYF. This sequence joins TRBV5-8 and TRBJ2-7; TRBD2 matches at 8 bases. Germline loops: CDR1 SGHTS, CDR2 YDEGEE. The CDR3 covers 16 residues. Trimming removed 4 bases from V and 2 bases from J; junction bases left unmatched: 11.

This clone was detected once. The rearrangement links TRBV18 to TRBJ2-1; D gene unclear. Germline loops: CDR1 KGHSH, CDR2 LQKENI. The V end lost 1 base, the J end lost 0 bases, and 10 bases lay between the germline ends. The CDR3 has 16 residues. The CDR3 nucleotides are TGTGCCAGCTCACCACAAGCGCTGAGCTCCTACAATGAGCAGTTCTTC. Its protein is CASSPQALSSYNEQFF.

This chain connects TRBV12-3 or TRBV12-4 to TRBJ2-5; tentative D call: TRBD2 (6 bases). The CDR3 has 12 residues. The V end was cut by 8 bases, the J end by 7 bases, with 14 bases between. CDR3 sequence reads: CASGTVPRTQYF. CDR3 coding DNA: TGTGCCAGCGGGACTGTTCCCAGGACCCAGTACTTC.

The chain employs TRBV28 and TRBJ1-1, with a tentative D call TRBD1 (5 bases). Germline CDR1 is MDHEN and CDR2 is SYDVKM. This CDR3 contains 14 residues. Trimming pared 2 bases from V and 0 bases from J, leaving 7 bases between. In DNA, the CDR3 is TGTGCCAGCAGTTTAGAACAGGTGAACACTGAAGCTTTCTTT. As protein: CASSLEQVNTEAFF.

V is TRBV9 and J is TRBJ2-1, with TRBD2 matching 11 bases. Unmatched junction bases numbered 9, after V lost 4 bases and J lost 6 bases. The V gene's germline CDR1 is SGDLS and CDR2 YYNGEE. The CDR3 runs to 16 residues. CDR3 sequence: CASSPRGTSGSNEQFF. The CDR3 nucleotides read TGTGCCAGCAGCCCAAGAGGTACTAGCGGGAGCAATGAGCAGTTCTTC.

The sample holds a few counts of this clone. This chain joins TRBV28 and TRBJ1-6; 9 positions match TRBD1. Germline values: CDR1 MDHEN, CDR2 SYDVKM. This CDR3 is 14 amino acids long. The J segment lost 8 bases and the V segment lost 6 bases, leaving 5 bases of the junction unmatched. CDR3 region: CASSYRTGDSPLHF. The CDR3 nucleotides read TGTGCCAGCAGCTACCGGACAGGGGATTCACCCCTCCACTTT.

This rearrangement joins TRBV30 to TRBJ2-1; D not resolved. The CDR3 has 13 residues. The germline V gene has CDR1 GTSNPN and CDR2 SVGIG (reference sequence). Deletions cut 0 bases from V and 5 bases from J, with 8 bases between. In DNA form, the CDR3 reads TGTGCCTGGAGTGTAATCGTTAACAATGAGCAGTTCTTC. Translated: CAWSVIVNNEQFF.

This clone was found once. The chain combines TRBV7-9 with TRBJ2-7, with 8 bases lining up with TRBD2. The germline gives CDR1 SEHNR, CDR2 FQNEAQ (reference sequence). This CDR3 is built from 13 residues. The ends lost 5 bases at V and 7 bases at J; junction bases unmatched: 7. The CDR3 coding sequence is TGTGCCAGCAGCCAACAGCGGGAGAGTGAGCAGTACTTC. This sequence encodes CASSQQRESEQYF.

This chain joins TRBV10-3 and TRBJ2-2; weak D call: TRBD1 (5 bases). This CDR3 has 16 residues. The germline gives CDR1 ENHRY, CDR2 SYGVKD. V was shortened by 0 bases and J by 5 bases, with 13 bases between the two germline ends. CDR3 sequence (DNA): TGTGCCATCAGTGAGTCTGGGCAGGGTGGTACCGGGGAGCTGTTTTTT. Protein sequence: CAISESGQGGTGELFF.

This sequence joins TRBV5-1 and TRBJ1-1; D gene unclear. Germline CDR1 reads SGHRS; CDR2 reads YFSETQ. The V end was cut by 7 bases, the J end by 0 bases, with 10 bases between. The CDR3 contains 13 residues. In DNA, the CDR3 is TGCGCCAGCCGTAATACAGTGAACACTGAAGCTTTCTTT. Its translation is CASRNTVNTEAFF. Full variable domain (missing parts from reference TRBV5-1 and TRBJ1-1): KAGVTQTPRYLIKTRGQQVTLSCSPISGHRSVSWYQQTPGQGLQFLFEYFSETQRNKGNFPGRFSGRQFSNSRSEMNVSTLELGDSALYLCASRNTVNTEAFFGQGTRLTVV.

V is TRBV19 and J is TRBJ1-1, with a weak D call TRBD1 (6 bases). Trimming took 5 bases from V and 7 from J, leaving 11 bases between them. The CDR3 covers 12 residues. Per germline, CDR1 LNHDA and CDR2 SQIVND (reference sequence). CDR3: CASSYRDDEAFF. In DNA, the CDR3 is TGTGCCAGTAGTTACAGGGATGATGAAGCTTTCTTT. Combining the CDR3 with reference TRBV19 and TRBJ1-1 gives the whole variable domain DGGITQSPKYLFRKEGQNVTLSCEQNLNHDAMYWYRQDPGQGLRLIYYSQIVNDFQKGDIAEGYSVSREKKESFPLTVTSAQKNPTAFYLCASSYRDDEAFFGQGTRLTVV.

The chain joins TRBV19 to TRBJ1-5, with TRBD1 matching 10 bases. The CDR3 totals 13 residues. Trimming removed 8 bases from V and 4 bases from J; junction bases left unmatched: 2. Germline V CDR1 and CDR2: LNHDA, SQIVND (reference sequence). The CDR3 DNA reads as TGTGCCAGTGGGACAGGGGATAATCAGCCCCAGCATTTT. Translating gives CASGTGDNQPQHF.

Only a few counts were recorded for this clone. CDR3 nucleotide sequence: TGTGCCTGGAGTGTACACGGCGGTGAGCAGTTCTTC. Translation gives CAWSVHGGEQFF. V and J are TRBV30 and TRBJ2-1; D gene uncertain. CDR3 length equals 12 residues. Looked up from germline, CDR1 is GTSNPN and CDR2 is SVGIG (reference sequence). Trimming took 0 bases from V and 9 from J, leaving 9 bases between them.

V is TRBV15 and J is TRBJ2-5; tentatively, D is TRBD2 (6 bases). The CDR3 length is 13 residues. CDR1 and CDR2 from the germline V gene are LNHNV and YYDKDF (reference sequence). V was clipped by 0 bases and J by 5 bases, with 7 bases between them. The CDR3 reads CATSRDREETQYF. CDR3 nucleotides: TGTGCCACCAGCAGAGATCGGGAGGAGACCCAGTACTTC.

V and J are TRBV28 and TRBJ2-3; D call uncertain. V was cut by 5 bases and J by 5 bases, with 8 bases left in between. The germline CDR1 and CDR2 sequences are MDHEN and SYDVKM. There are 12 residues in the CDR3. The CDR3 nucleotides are TGTGCCAGCAGTACTCTAGGAGATACGCAGTATTTT. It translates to CASSTLGDTQYF.

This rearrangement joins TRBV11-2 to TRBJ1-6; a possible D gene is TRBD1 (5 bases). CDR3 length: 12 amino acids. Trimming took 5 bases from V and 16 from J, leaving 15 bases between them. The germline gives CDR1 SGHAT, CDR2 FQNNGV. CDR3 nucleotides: TGTGCCAGCAGCCCCCAACAGGCTACGCTCCACTTT. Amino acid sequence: CASSPQQATLHF.

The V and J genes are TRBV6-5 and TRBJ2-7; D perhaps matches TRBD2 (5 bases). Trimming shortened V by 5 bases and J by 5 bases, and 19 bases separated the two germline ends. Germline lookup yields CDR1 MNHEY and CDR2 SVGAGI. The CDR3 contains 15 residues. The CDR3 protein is CASSPNPRKADEQYF. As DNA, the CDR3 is TGTGCCAGCAGTCCGAACCCTAGGAAAGCGGACGAGCAGTACTTC.

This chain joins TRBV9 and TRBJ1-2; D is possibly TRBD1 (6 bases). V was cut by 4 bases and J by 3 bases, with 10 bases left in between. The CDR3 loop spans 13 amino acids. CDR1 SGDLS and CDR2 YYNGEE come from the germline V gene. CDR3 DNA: TGTGCCAGCAGCTCCACAGGGCACTATGGCTACACCTTC. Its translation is CASSSTGHYGYTF.

CDR3 DNA sequence: TGTGCCAGCAGTCCTCTCTACGAGCAGTACTTC. Its protein is CASSPLYEQYF. The gene calls are TRBV2 and TRBJ2-7; D ambiguous. With 5 bases removed from V and 3 bases from J, the gap between germline ends came to 5 bases. This CDR3 is built from 11 residues. Germline V lookup: CDR1 SNHLY, CDR2 FYNNEI.

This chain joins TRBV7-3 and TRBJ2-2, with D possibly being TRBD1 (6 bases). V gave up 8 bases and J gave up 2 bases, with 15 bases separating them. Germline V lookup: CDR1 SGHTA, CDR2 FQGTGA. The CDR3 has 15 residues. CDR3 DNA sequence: TGTGCCAGCGCCCCACCGGGACATAACACCGGGGAGCTGTTTTTT. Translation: CASAPPGHNTGELFF. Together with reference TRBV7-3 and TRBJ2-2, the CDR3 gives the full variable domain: GAGVSQTPSNKVTEKGKYVELRCDPISGHTALYWYRQSLGQGPEFLIYFQGTGAADDSGLPNDRFFAVRPEGSVSTLKIQRTERGDSAVYLCASAPPGHNTGELFFGEGSRLTVL.

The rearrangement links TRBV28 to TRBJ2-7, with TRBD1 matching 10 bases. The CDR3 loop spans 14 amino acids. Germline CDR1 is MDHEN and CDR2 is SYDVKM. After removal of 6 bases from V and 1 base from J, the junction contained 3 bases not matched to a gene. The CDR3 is CASRGQGRSYEQYF. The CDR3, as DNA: TGTGCCAGCAGGGGACAGGGGCGATCCTACGAGCAGTACTTC.

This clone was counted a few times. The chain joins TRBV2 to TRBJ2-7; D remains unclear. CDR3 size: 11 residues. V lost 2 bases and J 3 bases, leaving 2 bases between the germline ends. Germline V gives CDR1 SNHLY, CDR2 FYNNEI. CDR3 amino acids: CASSERYEQYF. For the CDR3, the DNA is TGTGCCAGCAGTGAACGCTACGAGCAGTACTTC.

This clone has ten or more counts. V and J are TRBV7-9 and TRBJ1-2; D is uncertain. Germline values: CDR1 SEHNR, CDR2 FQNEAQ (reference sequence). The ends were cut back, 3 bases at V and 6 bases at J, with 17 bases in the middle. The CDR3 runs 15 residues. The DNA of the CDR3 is TGTGCCAGCAGCTTCCACGGTGAGGAGACGGATGGCTACACCTTC. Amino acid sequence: CASSFHGEETDGYTF.